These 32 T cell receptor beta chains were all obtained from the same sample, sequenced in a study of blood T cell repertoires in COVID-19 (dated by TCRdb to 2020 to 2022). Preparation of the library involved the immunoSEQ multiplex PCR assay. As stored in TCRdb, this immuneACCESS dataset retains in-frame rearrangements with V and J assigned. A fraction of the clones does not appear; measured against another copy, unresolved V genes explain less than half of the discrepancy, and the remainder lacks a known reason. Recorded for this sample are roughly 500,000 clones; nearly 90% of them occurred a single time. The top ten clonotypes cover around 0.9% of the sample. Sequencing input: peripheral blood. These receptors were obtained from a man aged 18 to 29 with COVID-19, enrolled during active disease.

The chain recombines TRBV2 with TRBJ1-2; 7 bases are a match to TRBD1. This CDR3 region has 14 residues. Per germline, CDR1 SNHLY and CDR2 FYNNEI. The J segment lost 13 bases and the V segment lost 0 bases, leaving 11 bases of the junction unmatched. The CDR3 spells CASSEAGGNLGSTF. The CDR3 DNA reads TGTGCCAGCAGTGAAGCAGGGGGCAATTTGGGGAGCACCTTC.

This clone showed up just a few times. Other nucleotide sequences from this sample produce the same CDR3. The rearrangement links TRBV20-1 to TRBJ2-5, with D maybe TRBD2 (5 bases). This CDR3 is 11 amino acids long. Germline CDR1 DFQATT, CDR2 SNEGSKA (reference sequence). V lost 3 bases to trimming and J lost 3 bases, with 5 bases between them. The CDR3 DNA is TGCAGTGCTAGGAGGGAAGAGACCCAGTACTTC. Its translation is CSARREETQYF.

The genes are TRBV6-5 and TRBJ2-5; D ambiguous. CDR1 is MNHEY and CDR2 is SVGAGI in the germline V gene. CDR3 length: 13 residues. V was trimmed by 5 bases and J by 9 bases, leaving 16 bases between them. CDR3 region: CASSPPGGGPQYF. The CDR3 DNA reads TGTGCCAGCAGTCCCCCCGGTGGTGGGCCCCAGTACTTC.

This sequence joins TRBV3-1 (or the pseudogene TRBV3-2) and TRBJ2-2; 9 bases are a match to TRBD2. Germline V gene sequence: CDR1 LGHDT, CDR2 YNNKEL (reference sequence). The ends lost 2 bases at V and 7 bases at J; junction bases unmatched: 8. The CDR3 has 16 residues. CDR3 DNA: TGTGCCAGCAGCCAATGGGCTAGCGGGAAGAACGGGGAGCTGTTTTTT. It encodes CASSQWASGKNGELFF.

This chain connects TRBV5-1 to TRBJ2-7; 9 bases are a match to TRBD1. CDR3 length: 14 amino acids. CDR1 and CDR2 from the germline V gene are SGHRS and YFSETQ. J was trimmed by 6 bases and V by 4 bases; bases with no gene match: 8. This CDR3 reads CASSLGGQGSEQYF. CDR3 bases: TGCGCCAGCAGCCTGGGGGGACAGGGCTCCGAGCAGTACTTC.

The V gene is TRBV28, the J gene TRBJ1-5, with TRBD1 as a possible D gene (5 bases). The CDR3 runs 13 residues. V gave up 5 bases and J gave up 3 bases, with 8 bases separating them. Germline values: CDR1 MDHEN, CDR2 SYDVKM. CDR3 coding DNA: TGTGCCAGCAGTCGACAGTTCAATCAGCCCCAGCATTTT. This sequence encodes CASSRQFNQPQHF.

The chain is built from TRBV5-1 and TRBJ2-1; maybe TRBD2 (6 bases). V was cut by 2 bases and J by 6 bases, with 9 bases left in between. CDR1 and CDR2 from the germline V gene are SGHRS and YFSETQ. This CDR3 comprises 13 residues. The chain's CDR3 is CASSLVGGNEQFF. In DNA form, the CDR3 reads TGCGCCAGCAGCTTAGTGGGGGGCAATGAGCAGTTCTTC.

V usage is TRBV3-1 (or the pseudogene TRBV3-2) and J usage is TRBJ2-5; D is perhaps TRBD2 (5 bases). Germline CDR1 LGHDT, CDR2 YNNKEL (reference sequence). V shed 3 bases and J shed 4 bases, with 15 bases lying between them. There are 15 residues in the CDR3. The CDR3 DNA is TGTGCCAGCAGCCAGATGTCGGGTGGAGGAGAGACCCAGTACTTC. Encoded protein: CASSQMSGGGETQYF.

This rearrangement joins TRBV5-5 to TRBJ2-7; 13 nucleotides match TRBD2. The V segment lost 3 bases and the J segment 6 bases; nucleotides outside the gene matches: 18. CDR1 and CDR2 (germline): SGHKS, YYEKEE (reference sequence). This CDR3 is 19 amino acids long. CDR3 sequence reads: CASSSRSTSGRPMSGEQYF. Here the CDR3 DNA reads TGTGCCAGCAGCTCCCGTTCGACTAGCGGGAGGCCTATGTCTGGCGAGCAGTACTTC.

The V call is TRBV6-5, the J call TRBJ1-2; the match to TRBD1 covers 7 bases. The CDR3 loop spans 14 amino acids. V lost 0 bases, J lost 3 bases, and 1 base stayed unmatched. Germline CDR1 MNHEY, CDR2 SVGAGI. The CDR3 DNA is TGTGCCAGCAGTTACTCGCAGGGGGACTATGGCTACACCTTC. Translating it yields CASSYSQGDYGYTF.

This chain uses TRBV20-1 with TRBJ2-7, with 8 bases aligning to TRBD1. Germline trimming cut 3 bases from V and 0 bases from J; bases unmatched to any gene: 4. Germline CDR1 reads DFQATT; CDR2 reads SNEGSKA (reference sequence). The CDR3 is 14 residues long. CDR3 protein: CSASSQGASYEQYF. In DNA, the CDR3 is TGCAGTGCTAGTTCCCAGGGGGCCTCCTACGAGCAGTACTTC.

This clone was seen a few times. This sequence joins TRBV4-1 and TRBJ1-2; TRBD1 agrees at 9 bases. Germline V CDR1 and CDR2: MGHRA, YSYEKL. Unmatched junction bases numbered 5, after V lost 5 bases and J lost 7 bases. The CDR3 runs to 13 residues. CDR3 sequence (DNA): TGCGCCAGCAGCGCACGACAGGGGGGTGGCTACACCTTC. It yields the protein CASSARQGGGYTF.

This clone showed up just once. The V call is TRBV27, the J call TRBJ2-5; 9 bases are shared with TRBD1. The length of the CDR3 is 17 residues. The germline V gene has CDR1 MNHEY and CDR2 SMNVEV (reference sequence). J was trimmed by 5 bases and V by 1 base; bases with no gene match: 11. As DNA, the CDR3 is TGTGCCAGCAGTTTATTTGGGACAGGGAGAAGATACGAGACCCAGTACTTC. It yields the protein CASSLFGTGRRYETQYF.

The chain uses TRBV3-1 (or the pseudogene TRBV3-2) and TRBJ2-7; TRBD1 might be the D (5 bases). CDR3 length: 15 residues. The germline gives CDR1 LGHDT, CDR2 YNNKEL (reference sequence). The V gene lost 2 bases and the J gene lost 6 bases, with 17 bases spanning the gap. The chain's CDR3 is CASSQRSKGAAEQYF. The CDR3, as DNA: TGTGCCAGCAGCCAAAGGTCGAAAGGGGCGGCCGAGCAGTACTTC.

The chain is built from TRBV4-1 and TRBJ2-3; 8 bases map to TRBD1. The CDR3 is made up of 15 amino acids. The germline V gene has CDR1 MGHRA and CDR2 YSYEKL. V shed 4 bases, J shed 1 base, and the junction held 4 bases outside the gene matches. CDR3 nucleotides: TGCGCCAGCAGCCCGACGGACAGGGGCACAGATACGCAGTATTTT. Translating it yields CASSPTDRGTDTQYF.

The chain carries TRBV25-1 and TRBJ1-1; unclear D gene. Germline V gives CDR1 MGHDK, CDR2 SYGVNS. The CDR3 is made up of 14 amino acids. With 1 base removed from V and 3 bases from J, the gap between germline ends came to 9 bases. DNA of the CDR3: TGTGCCAGCAGTGAATCGGGAGGTTACACTGAAGCTTTCTTT. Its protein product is CASSESGGYTEAFF.

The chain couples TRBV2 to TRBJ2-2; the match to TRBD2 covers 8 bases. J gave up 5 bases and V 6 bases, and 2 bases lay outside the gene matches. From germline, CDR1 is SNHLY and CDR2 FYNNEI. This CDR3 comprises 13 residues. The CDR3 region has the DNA TGTGCCAGCAGGCGGGAGGCTACCGGGGAGCTGTTTTTT. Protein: CASRREATGELFF.

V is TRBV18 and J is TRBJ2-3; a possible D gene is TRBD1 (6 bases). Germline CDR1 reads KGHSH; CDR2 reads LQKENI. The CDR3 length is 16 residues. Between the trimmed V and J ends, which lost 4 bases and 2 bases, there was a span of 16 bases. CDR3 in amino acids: CASSLDLGQHTDTQYF. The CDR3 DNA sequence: TGTGCCAGCTCACTTGACTTAGGACAGCACACAGATACGCAGTATTTT.

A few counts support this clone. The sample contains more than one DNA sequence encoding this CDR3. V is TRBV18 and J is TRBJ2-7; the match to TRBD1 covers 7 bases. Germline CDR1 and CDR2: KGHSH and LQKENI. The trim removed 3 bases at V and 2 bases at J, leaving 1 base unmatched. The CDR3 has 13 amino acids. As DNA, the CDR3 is TGTGCCAGCTCACCGGGACAGACCTACGAGCAGTACTTC. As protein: CASSPGQTYEQYF.

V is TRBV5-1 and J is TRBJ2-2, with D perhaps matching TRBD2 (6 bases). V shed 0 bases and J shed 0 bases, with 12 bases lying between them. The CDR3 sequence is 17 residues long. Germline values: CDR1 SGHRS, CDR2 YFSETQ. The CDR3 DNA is TGCGCCAGCAGCTTGGTCTCGGGACTCGCGAACACCGGGGAGCTGTTTTTT. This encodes CASSLVSGLANTGELFF.

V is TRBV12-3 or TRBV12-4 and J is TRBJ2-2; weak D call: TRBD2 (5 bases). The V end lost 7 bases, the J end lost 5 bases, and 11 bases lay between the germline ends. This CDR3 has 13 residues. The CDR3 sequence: CASISRATGELFF. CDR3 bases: TGTGCCAGCATTTCGAGGGCGACCGGGGAGCTGTTTTTT.

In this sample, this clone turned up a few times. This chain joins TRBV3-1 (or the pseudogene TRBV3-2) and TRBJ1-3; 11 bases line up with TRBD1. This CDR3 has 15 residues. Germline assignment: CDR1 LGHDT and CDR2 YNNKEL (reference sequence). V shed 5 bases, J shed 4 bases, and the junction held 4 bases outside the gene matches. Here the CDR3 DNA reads TGTGCCAGCAGCATGGACAGGGGGCTCGGAAACACCATATATTTT. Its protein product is CASSMDRGLGNTIYF.

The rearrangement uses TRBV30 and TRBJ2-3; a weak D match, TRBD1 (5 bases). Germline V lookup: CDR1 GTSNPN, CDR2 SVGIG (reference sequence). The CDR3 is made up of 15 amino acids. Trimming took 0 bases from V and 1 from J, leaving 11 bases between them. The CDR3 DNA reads TGTGCCTGGAGTGTAGGGGATCCTGGCACAGATACGCAGTATTTT. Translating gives CAWSVGDPGTDTQYF. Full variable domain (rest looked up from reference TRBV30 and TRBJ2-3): SQTIHQWPATLVQPVGSPLSLECTVEGTSNPNLYWYRQAAGRGLQLLFYSVGIGQISSEVPQNLSASRPQDRQFILSSKKLLLSDSGFYLCAWSVGDPGTDTQYFGPGTRLTVL.

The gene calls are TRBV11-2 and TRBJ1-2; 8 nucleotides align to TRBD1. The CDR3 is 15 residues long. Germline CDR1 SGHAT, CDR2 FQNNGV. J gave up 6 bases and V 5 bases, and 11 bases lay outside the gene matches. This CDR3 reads CASSARRDRRDGYTF. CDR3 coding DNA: TGTGCCAGCAGCGCACGACGGGACAGGAGGGATGGCTACACCTTC.

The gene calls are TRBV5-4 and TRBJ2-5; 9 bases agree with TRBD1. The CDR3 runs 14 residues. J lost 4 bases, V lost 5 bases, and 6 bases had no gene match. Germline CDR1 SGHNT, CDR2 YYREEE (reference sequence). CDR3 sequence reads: CASSTGGRSETQYF. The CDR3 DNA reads TGTGCCAGCAGTACAGGGGGCAGATCAGAGACCCAGTACTTC.

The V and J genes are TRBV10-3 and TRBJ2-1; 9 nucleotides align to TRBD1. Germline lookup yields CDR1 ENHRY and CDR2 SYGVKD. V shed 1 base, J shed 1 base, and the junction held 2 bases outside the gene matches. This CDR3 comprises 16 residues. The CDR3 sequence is CAISELTGGSYNEQFF. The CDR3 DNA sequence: TGTGCCATCAGTGAGTTGACAGGGGGATCCTACAATGAGCAGTTCTTC.

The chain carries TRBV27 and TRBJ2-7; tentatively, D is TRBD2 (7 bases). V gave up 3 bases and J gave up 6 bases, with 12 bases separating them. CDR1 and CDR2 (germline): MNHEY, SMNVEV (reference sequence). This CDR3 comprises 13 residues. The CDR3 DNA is TGTGCCAGCAGTTTGGGAGGGGGGGCCGAGCAGTACTTC. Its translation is CASSLGGGAEQYF.

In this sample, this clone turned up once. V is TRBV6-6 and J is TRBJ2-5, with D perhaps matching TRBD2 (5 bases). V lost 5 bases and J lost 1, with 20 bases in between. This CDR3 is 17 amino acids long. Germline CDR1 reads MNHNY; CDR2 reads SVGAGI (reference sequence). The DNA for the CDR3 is TGTGCCAGCAGTCCCAGATTCCCCGGGAACTTCCAAGAGACCCAGTACTTC. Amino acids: CASSPRFPGNFQETQYF.

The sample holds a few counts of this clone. In nucleotides, the CDR3 is TGTGCCAGCAGCTTGGCAGGGGGCGGGCAGCCCCAGCATTTT. Its protein is CASSLAGGGQPQHF. The chain employs TRBV7-9 and TRBJ1-5; 8 positions match TRBD1. The CDR3 length is 14 residues. Germline-derived CDR1 and CDR2 are SEHNR and FQNEAQ (reference sequence). The J segment lost 7 bases and the V segment lost 3 bases, leaving 5 bases of the junction unmatched.

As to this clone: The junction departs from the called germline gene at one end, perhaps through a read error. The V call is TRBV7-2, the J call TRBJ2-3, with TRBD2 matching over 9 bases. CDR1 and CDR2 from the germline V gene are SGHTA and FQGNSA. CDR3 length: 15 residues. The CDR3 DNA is TGTGCCAGCAGCTTAACGGGGACTAGCAGAGATACGCAGTATTTT. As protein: CASSLTGTSRDTQYF.

CDR3 in DNA: TGTGCCAGCAGCCAAGAAGCGGGGGGCTTAATCAATAATTCACCCCTCCACTTT. Protein: CASSQEAGGLINNSPLHF. This sequence joins TRBV3-1 (or the pseudogene TRBV3-2) and TRBJ1-6; possibly TRBD1 for D (6 bases). The CDR3 totals 18 residues. Germline loops: CDR1 LGHDT, CDR2 YNNKEL (reference sequence). V was cut by 0 bases and J by 5 bases, with 17 bases left in between.

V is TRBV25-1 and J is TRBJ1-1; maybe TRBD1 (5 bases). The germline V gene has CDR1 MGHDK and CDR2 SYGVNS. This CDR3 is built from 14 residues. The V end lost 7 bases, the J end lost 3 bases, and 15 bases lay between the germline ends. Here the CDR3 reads CASTLSGWDTEAFF. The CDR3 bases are TGTGCCAGCACCCTTTCAGGGTGGGACACTGAAGCTTTCTTT. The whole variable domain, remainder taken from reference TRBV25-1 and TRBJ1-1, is EADIYQTPRYLVIGTGKKITLECSQTMGHDKMYWYQQDPGMELHLIHYSYGVNSTEKGDLSSESTVSRIRTEHFPLTLESARPSHTSQYLCASTLSGWDTEAFFGQGTRLTVV.